The 26 T cell receptor gamma chains below all came from one sample that was sequenced in a study of γδ T cells in repeated Plasmodium falciparum infection. Vgamma9/Vdelta2+ and Vdelta2-negative gammadelta T cells were flow-sorted from PBMC for bulk sequencing. TCRdb re-called the multiplex PCR reads through CATT. The table has approximately 26,000 gamma-chain clones, around 3% seen once; the top ten hold 30% to 35%. The sequencing sample was made of gamma-delta T cells from blood. The receptor source for this set is a pool of human donors (malaria-infected and uninfected, not separated).

Turning to this clone: The protein held in TCRdb is that of a much larger clone and does not match this DNA's translation at residue 8, likely because of a read error; the protein shown is translated from the DNA. This sample also contains other DNA sequences that code for the same CDR3. This sequence joins TRGV9 and TRGJ1 or TRGJ2. TCRdb lists no J gene, so it was determined here by aligning the DNA to germline. This CDR3 is built from 14 residues. CDR1 and CDR2 (germline): GITISATS, ISYDGTV (reference sequence). Trimming at V came to 3 bases and at J to 3 bases, leaving 8 bases not matched to a gene. The CDR3 protein is CALWEPRSYYKKLF. The CDR3 nucleotides read TGTGCCTTGTGGGAGCCCCGCAGTTATTATAAGAAACTCTTT.

Remarks on this clone: Only one base separates this from a far larger clonotype, so it likely reflects a read error. Additional DNA sequences in this sample encode the identical CDR3. The V call is TRGV9, the J call TRGJ1 or TRGJ2. TCRdb carries no J gene annotation; the J gene was assigned here by matching the DNA with germline. The CDR3 covers 10 residues. The germline V gene encodes CDR1 GITISATS and CDR2 ISYDGTV (reference sequence). The junction had 10 bases not matched to a gene; V was cut back by 10 bases and J by 10 bases. CDR3 protein: CAFRTPKKLF. The DNA for the CDR3 is TGTGCCTTCAGGACTCCCAAGAAACTCTTT.

This clone was found many times. This DNA's translation differs at residue 13 from TCRdb's protein, which comes from a much larger clone; a read error is likely, and the protein shown is translated from the DNA. The J gene went uncalled, whereas the V gene is TRGV9. The germline V gene has CDR1 GITISATS and CDR2 ISYDGTV (reference sequence). The CDR3 is 15 residues long. The CDR3 here is CALWEVLLPYYKRLF. CDR3 bases: TGTGCCTTGTGGGAAGTCTTACTGCCTTATTATAAGAGACTCTTT.

Only a few counts were recorded for this clone. TCRdb has a much larger clone's protein, which differs at residue 5 from the translation of this DNA, likely because of a read error; what is shown is the protein translated from the DNA. The chain combines TRGV4 with TRGJ1 or TRGJ2. Here the J gene was assigned by germline matching of the DNA, as TCRdb has none. Trimming took 10 bases from V and 9 from J; bases not matched to a gene: 6. CDR3 length equals 9 residues. CDR1 EGSTGY and CDR2 YDSYTSSV come from the germline V gene. The CDR3 region has the DNA TGTGCCACGGGTTGTAAGAAACTCTTT. Encoded protein: CATGCKKLF.

There are a few counts of this clone. TCRdb pairs this DNA with a much larger clone's protein that differs at residue 12, likely a read error; the protein shown was translated from the DNA. Called V gene: TRGV9; the J gene was not called. Germline CDR1 reads GITISATS; CDR2 reads ISYDGTV (reference sequence). The CDR3 spans 14 residues. The DNA for the CDR3 is TGTGCCTTGTGGCCCATTACCCCCATTTGGTTCAGGATATTT. This sequence encodes CALWPITPIWFRIF.

About this clone: This DNA translates differently at residue 3 from the TCRdb protein, which is that of a much larger clone; a read error is likely, and the protein shown is the DNA's own translation. The CDR3 reads CAMWEARYYKKLF. The CDR3 DNA is TGTGCCATGTGGGAGGCGAGGTATTATAAGAAACTCTTT. V and J are TRGV9 and TRGJ1 or TRGJ2. The J gene, not given by TCRdb, was assigned here from a germline match of the nucleotide sequence. Germline V gene data show CDR1 as GITISATS and CDR2 as ISYDGTV (reference sequence). The CDR3 has 13 residues.

A word on this clone: TCRdb pairs this DNA with a much larger clone's protein that differs at residue 6, likely a read error; the protein shown was translated from the DNA. The chain uses TRGV4 and TRGJ1 or TRGJ2. The J gene was missing in TCRdb and was found by matching the end of the DNA to germline. CDR1 is EGSTGY, CDR2 YDSYTSSV, per germline. There are 14 residues in the CDR3. Trimming at V came to 3 bases and at J to 6 bases, leaving 11 bases not matched to a gene. The CDR3 spells CATWDWPRRYKKLF. In nucleotides, the CDR3 is TGTGCCACCTGGGATTGGCCTCGTCGTTATAAGAAACTCTTT.

At least ten counts were recorded for this clone. The chain links TRGV3 to TRGJ1 or TRGJ2. CDR3 length equals 15 residues. From germline, CDR1 is VTNTFY and CDR2 YDVSTARD (reference sequence). Trimming removed 6 bases from V and 0 bases from J; junction bases left unmatched: 11. CDR3 residues: CATWTPKRNYYKKLF. The CDR3 nucleotides read TGTGCCACCTGGACACCAAAACGGAATTATTATAAGAAACTCTTT.

This clone appeared many times. This DNA's translation and the protein TCRdb lists, from a much larger clone, do not match at residue 9, likely due to a read error; the protein shown is translated from the DNA. The chain combines TRGV4 with TRGJ1 or TRGJ2. The CDR3 totals 12 residues. Trimming cost V 1 base and J 11 bases; bases outside gene matches: 8. Germline values: CDR1 EGSTGY, CDR2 YDSYTSSV. Here the CDR3 DNA reads TGTGCCACCTGGGATGGACAATATGAGAAACTCTTT. Its translation is CATWDGQYEKLF.

In this sample, this clone turned up many times. TCRdb assigns this DNA the protein of a much larger clone, which departs from its translation at residue 10; this likely reflects a read error, and the protein shown comes from translating the DNA. This chain uses TRGV2 with TRGJ1 or TRGJ2. The CDR3 is 13 residues long. V shed 0 bases, J shed 11 bases, and the junction held 10 bases outside the gene matches. The germline V gene encodes CDR1 EGSNGY and CDR2 YDSYNSKV. The CDR3 DNA sequence: TGTGCCACCTGGGACGGGAAGGGCGATGAGAAACTCTTT. It codes for CATWDGKGDEKLF.

Regarding this clone: For this DNA, TCRdb reports the protein of a much larger clone, which diverges at residue 9, most likely from a read error; the protein presented here is translated directly from the DNA. No J gene was named, though the V gene is TRGV9. The germline V gene has CDR1 GITISATS and CDR2 ISYDGTV (reference sequence). The CDR3 sequence is 11 residues long. Here the CDR3 reads CALWEWCGELF. DNA for the CDR3: TGTGCCTTGTGGGAGTGGTGTGGGGAACTCTTT.

This clone was recorded at least ten times. In nucleotides, the CDR3 is TGTGCCACCTGGGCCGGGTGTTATAAGAAACTCTTT. Protein sequence: CATWAGCYKKLF. This chain joins TRGV5 and TRGJ1 or TRGJ2. Germline V gene lookup returns CDR1 VINAFY and CDR2 YDVSNSKD. With 5 bases clipped from V and 6 bases from J, the junction kept 7 bases outside the gene matches. This CDR3 spans 12 amino acids.

This clone occurred many times. TCRdb pairs this DNA with a much larger clone's protein that differs at residue 7, likely a read error; the protein shown was translated from the DNA. The chain links TRGV9 to TRGJ1 or TRGJ2. The J gene, left out of TCRdb, was set here by checking the DNA against germline. The germline gives CDR1 GITISATS, CDR2 ISYDGTV (reference sequence). The J segment lost 12 bases and the V segment lost 0 bases, leaving 5 bases of the junction unmatched. CDR3 length: 11 residues. The CDR3 DNA reads as TGTGCCTTGTGGGAGGTGTTGGTGAAACTCTTT. Protein: CALWEVLVKLF.

This clone occurred a few times. The mismatch at residue 8 between this DNA's translation and the TCRdb protein of a much larger clone likely reflects a read error; the protein shown is translated from the DNA. The J gene was not called, though the V gene is TRGV9. Per the germline V gene, CDR1 is GITISATS and CDR2 is ISYDGTV (reference sequence). The CDR3 is made up of 15 amino acids. Written as DNA, the CDR3 is TGTGCCTTGTGGGAGGTGCCCATGGAGGGCTATAAGAAACTCTTC. Translating it yields CALWEVPMEGYKKLF.

This clone has only a few counts. This may come from a read error, since a much larger clone is one base off. The DNA is omitted, as the CDR3 cannot be located on it reliably, and the CDR3 follows TCRdb's listing. The V gene is TRGV2; the J gene was not called. The CDR3 sequence runs 35 residues, both termini included. Germline lookup yields CDR1 EGSNGY and CDR2 YDSYNSKV. The CDR3 spells CATWDGLRFWFVIRNSLAVEQHLLSQVSIGRIQHF.

This clone was seen at least ten times. TCRdb shows a much larger clone's protein in place of this DNA's translation, and the two differ at residue 9, likely through a read error; the protein shown is translated from the DNA. This chain joins TRGV4 and TRGJP2. TCRdb carries no J gene annotation; the J gene was assigned here by matching the DNA with germline. This CDR3 region has 14 residues. Germline CDR1 and CDR2: EGSTGY and YDSYTSSV. The V gene end was trimmed by 5 bases and the J gene end by 10 bases; junction bases not matched to a gene: 13. CDR3 loop: CATWAPAKGWIKTF. The CDR3 DNA sequence: TGTGCCACCTGGGCCCCAGCTAAAGGTTGGATCAAGACGTTT.

As concerns this clone: The TCRdb record carries a much larger clone's protein, which differs from this DNA's translation at residue 8; a read error is the likely cause, and the protein listed here is the DNA translation. The CDR3 nucleotides are TGTGCCACCTGGGACGTCCGGGATTATTATAAGAAACTCTTT. Its protein product is CATWDVRDYYKKLF. The V gene is TRGV2, the J gene TRGJ1 or TRGJ2. TCRdb records no J gene; here it was assigned by comparing the DNA to germline. The ends lost 2 bases at V and 2 bases at J; junction bases unmatched: 6. The CDR3 is 14 residues long. Germline-derived CDR1 and CDR2 are EGSNGY and YDSYNSKV.

In this sample, this clone turned up a few times. The protein held in TCRdb is that of a much larger clone and does not match this DNA's translation at residue 3, likely because of a read error; the protein shown is translated from the DNA. The V gene is TRGV4, the J gene TRGJ1 or TRGJ2. There are 15 residues in the CDR3. Germline CDR1 reads EGSTGY; CDR2 reads YDSYTSSV. CDR3 sequence reads: CAAWDGPVHYYKKLF. The CDR3 DNA reads as TGTGCCGCCTGGGATGGGCCGGTTCATTATTATAAGAAACTCTTT.

This clone was detected a few times. This likely reflects a read error, since a far larger clone is one base away. No DNA is shown, since the ends of the CDR3 on it are uncertain; the CDR3 is the one TCRdb lists. Called V gene: TRGV5; the J gene was not called. The germline gives CDR1 VINAFY, CDR2 YDVSNSKD. The CDR3 is made up of 32 amino acids, end residues included. CDR3 protein: CATWDRRRIIRNSLAVEQHWLSQVSIGRIQHF.

There are a few counts of this clone. TCRdb's protein for this DNA is that of a much larger clone and differs from the translation at residue 12, likely a read error; the protein shown is the DNA translation. This chain joins TRGV4 and TRGJ1 or TRGJ2. TCRdb is silent on the J gene; assignment here came from matching the DNA to germline. The junction had 21 bases not matched to a gene; V was cut back by 5 bases and J by 2 bases. The V gene's germline CDR1 is EGSTGY and CDR2 YDSYTSSV. The CDR3 consists of 18 residues. The CDR3: CATWGVGVDGVDYYKKLF. CDR3 DNA: TGTGCCACCTGGGGAGTGGGGGTTGATGGAGTGGATTATTATAAGAAACTCTTT.

This clone was picked up many times. Translating this DNA gives a protein that differs at residue 10 from the TCRdb one, which belongs to a much larger clone; a read error is likely, and the protein shown is this translation. The J gene is TRGJP1, the V gene TRGV8. TCRdb supplies no J gene; here it was assigned by aligning the nucleotide sequence to germline. The germline CDR1 and CDR2 sequences are VENAVY and YDSYNSRV. CDR3 size: 13 residues. The CDR3 sequence is CATWDTTGWSKIF. CDR3 nucleotides: TGTGCCACCTGGGATACCACTGGTTGGTCCAAGATATTT.

This clone came up a few times. A read error likely explains this, since a far larger clone differs by one base. Other DNA sequences in this specimen translate into the identical CDR3. The chain has TRGV2 and TRGJ1 or TRGJ2. The J gene was missing in TCRdb and was found by matching the end of the DNA to germline. The CDR3 spans 14 residues. The germline V gene encodes CDR1 EGSNGY and CDR2 YDSYNSKV. This CDR3 is CATWDDGEYYKKLF. CDR3 bases: TGTGCTACCTGGGACGACGGGGAGTATTATAAGAAACTCTTT.

This clone was picked up many times. TCRdb's listed protein matches a much larger clone and diverges from this DNA's translation at residue 8, likely through a read error; the protein shown comes from the DNA. This chain joins TRGV4 and TRGJ1 or TRGJ2. Trimming removed 0 bases from V and 2 bases from J; junction bases left unmatched: 7. The CDR3 has 15 residues. The germline CDR1 and CDR2 sequences are EGSTGY and YDSYTSSV. The CDR3 nucleotides are TGTGCCACCTGGGATGGGCCGGCTCATTATTATAAGAAACTCTTT. Amino acids: CATWDGPAHYYKKLF.

The rearrangement links TRGV9 to TRGJP1. TCRdb records no J gene; here it was assigned by comparing the DNA to germline. The CDR3 has 14 amino acids. The germline gives CDR1 GITISATS, CDR2 ISYDGTV (reference sequence). Trimming cost V 11 bases and J 11 bases; bases outside gene matches: 20. Written as DNA, the CDR3 is TGTGCCTGTGGGAGGTGCATAAATGAGTGGTTCAAGATATTT. This encodes CACGRCINEWFKIF.

This clone was picked up many times. TCRdb lists the protein of a much larger clone for this DNA, which differs at residue 5, so this is likely a read error; the protein given here is translated from the DNA itself. This sequence joins TRGV2 and TRGJ1 or TRGJ2. V shed 5 bases, J shed 7 bases, and the junction held 8 bases outside the gene matches. CDR1 EGSNGY and CDR2 YDSYNSKV come from the germline V gene. The CDR3 spans 12 residues. CDR3 bases: TGTGCCACCTGGGGCGTGGGCTATAAGAAACTCTTT. Amino acid sequence: CATWGVGYKKLF.

A word on this clone: This likely reflects a read error, since a far larger clone is one base away. Other DNA sequences from this sample encode an identical CDR3 as well. The CDR3 sequence is CATWVPRIYYKKLF. For the CDR3, the DNA is TGTGCCACCTGGGTCCCCCGGATTTATTACAAGAAACTCTTT. The chain couples TRGV3 to TRGJ1 or TRGJ2. In the absence of a J gene in TCRdb, the DNA was matched to germline to assign it here. The germline gives CDR1 VTNTFY, CDR2 YDVSTARD (reference sequence). CDR3 length: 14 residues.